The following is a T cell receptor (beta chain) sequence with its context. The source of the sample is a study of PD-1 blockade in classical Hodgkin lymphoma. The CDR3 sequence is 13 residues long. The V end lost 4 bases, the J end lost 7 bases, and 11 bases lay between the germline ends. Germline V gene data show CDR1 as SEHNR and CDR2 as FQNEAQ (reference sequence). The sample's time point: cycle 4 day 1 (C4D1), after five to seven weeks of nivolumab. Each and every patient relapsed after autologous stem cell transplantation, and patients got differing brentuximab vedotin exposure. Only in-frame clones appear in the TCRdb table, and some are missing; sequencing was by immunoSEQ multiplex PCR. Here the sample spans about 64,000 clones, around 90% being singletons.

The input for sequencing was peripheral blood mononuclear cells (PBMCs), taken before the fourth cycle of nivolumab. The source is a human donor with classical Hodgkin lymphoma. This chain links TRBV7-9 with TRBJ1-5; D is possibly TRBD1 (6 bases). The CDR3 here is CASSSGGLQPQHF. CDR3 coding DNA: TGTGCCAGCAGCTCGGGGGGCTTGCAGCCCCAGCATTTT.